The 20 T cell receptor beta chains below were found in one sample sequenced in a study of T cells in women clearing cervical HPV infection. Libraries were prepared by immunoSEQ multiplex PCR; TCRdb keeps only in-frame clonotypes and omits some of them. This sample's table reports roughly 30,000 clones. Sequences were obtained from blood buffy coat. The receptor source for this set is a woman between 18 and 70 years old with a cervical HPV16 infection that either progressed to CIN3+ or cleared (not recorded which).

Of note for this clone: The read is 3 residues too short to cover the CDR3 end, so that end is filled in from the germline J gene. V is TRBV20-1 and J is TRBJ2-3, with 7 bases matching TRBD1. The CDR3 has 15 amino acids. Trimming removed 3 bases from V and 3 bases from J; junction bases left unmatched: 9. CDR1 is DFQATT and CDR2 is SNEGSKA in the germline V gene (reference sequence). CDR3 DNA (partial): TGCAGTGCTAGGGACCGACAGGGCGGGACAGATACG. This translates into CSARDRQGGTDT. The full CDR3 protein is CSARDRQGGTDTQYF.

To note about this clone: The CDR3 end is not reached by the read, which stops 3 residues before it; the germline J gene fills it in. The genes are TRBV19 and TRBJ2-7, with 7 bases aligning to TRBD2. CDR1 and CDR2 (germline): LNHDA, SQIVND (reference sequence). The CDR3 loop spans 15 amino acids. Losses at the gene ends were 4 bases for V and 1 base for J; bases not matched to a gene: 7. The sequenced CDR3 bases are TGTGCCAGTAGTAAGAGCGGGGCTAGGTCCTACGAG. Amino acids: CASSKSGARSYE. The entire CDR3 is CASSKSGARSYEQYF.

CDR3 bases read: TGTGCCAGCTCTCTAGCGGGGGCCTACAATGAG. This sequence encodes CASSLAGAYNE. The entire CDR3 sequence reads CASSLAGAYNEQFF. This chain links TRBV5-6 with TRBJ2-1; 10 nucleotides match TRBD2. The CDR3 extends 3 residues past the end of the read, so its final part is completed from the germline J gene. Trimming at V came to 7 bases and at J to 2 bases, leaving 3 bases not matched to a gene. The CDR3 is 14 residues long. The germline V gene has CDR1 SGHDT and CDR2 YYEEEE.

On this clone itself: Read sequence stops 3 residues before the CDR3 end, and the germline J gene provides the missing end. The chain is built from TRBV20-1 and TRBJ2-3, with D unclear. The ends were cut back, 4 bases at V and 2 bases at J, with 19 bases in the middle. Germline V CDR1 and CDR2: DFQATT, SNEGSKA (reference sequence). The CDR3 consists of 16 residues. The CDR3: CSAINPKGIDTDTQYF. CDR3 DNA, as far as it was read: TGCAGTGCTATAAACCCCAAGGGTATCGACACAGATACG.

For this clone: Sequencing ends 3 residues short of the CDR3 end; the germline J gene provides the rest. V and J are TRBV7-2 and TRBJ2-3; D is unclear. The CDR3 is 15 amino acids. CDR1 and CDR2 (germline): SGHTA, FQGNSA. Trimming pared 6 bases from V and 1 base from J, leaving 14 bases between. CDR3 DNA, as far as it was read: TGTGCCAGCAGTCTCAACGCCCGGGGCACAGATACG. Protein sequence: CASSLNARGTDT. The full CDR3 sequence reads CASSLNARGTDTQYF.

Comments on this clone: The junction and the germline gene differ at one end; a read error may be behind it. Sequencing ends 3 residues short of the CDR3 end; the germline J gene provides the rest. The rearrangement joins TRBV7-7 to TRBJ2-7; D is perhaps TRBD2 (6 bases). The CDR3 contains 14 residues. Germline V gene sequence: CDR1 SSHAT, CDR2 FNYEAQ (reference sequence). The DNA read from the CDR3 is TGTGCTAGCAGCTTAGCTAGCGACCCCTACGAG. Encoded protein: CASSLASDPYE. The full CDR3 protein is CASSLASDPYEQYF.

In regard to this clone: With the read ending 3 residues before the CDR3 end, the germline J gene is used to fill in that end. V usage is TRBV12-3 or TRBV12-4 and J usage is TRBJ2-3, with 7 positions matching TRBD1. The CDR3 loop spans 16 amino acids. Trimming removed 6 bases from V and 1 base from J; junction bases left unmatched: 10. The CDR3 spells CASSRQGVSGTDTQYF. The part of the CDR3 DNA that was read is TGTGCCAGCAGCCGACAGGGCGTATCGGGCACAGATACG.

For this clone: The CDR3 end is not reached by the read, which stops 3 residues before it; the germline J gene fills it in. The same CDR3 arises from other DNA sequences in this sample as well. The chain uses TRBV10-3 and TRBJ2-1; the match to TRBD1 covers 8 bases. Germline values: CDR1 ENHRY, CDR2 SYGVKD. Trimming removed 8 bases from V and 6 bases from J; junction bases left unmatched: 6. The CDR3 consists of 13 residues. The CDR3: CAIGQGAFNEQFF. The DNA read from the CDR3 is TGTGCCATCGGGCAGGGGGCATTCAATGAG.

Notes on this clone: The read stops 3 residues short of the end of the CDR3; the missing end is completed from the germline J gene. The gene calls are TRBV7-2 and TRBJ1-5; 7 bases map to TRBD1. Per the germline V gene, CDR1 is SGHTA and CDR2 is FQGNSA. J was trimmed by 5 bases and V by 2 bases; bases with no gene match: 3. This CDR3 spans 14 amino acids. CDR3 protein: CASSLRDSYQPQHF. The CDR3 bases that were read are TGTGCCAGCAGCTTACGGGACAGTTATCAGCCC.

As to this clone: The read terminates 3 residues ahead of where the CDR3 ends, so the germline J gene completes it. The chain joins TRBV7-9 to TRBJ2-3; a possible D gene is TRBD1 (6 bases). CDR1 is SEHNR and CDR2 is FQNEAQ in the germline V gene (reference sequence). V lost 5 bases and J 1 base, leaving 13 bases between the germline ends. The CDR3 sequence is 15 residues long. CDR3: CASSLTGQGTDTQYF. CDR3 DNA, as far as it was read: TGTGCCAGCAGCCTTACAGGGCAGGGCACAGATACG.

As concerns this clone: The read finishes 3 residues shy of the CDR3 end, and the germline J gene is used to complete it. The chain has TRBV5-5 and TRBJ2-7; 7 nucleotides line up with TRBD1. Germline V CDR1 and CDR2: SGHKS, YYEKEE (reference sequence). V lost 0 bases and J lost 4; bases outside the gene matches: 4. The CDR3 is 14 residues long. The CDR3 bases that were read are TGTGCCAGCAGCTTGGACAGGGGCAGTTACGAG. Protein product: CASSLDRGSYE. The CDR3 as a whole reads CASSLDRGSYEQYF.

For this clone: The CDR3 extends 3 residues past the end of the read, so its final part is completed from the germline J gene. V is TRBV5-1 and J is TRBJ1-2; TRBD1 is a possible D gene (6 bases). Trimming removed 1 base from V and 6 bases from J, with 7 bases in between. Germline CDR1 and CDR2: SGHRS and YFSETQ. This CDR3 has 12 residues. CDR3 protein: CASSLNRDGYTF. The part of the CDR3 DNA that was read is TGCGCCAGCAGCTTGAACAGGGATGGC.

As for this clone: The missing CDR3 end, 3 residues past where the read stops, is filled in from the germline J gene. The rearrangement links TRBV7-2 to TRBJ2-5; 8 nucleotides line up with TRBD2. The CDR3 covers 15 residues. Trimming at V came to 2 bases and at J to 4 bases, leaving 6 bases not matched to a gene. Looked up from germline, CDR1 is SGHTA and CDR2 is FQGNSA. The covered CDR3 bases are TGTGCCAGCAGCTTACCTTTTAGCGGGGTAGAGACC. It yields the protein CASSLPFSGVET. The complete CDR3 protein is CASSLPFSGVETQYF.

Points on this clone: The read halts 3 residues ahead of the CDR3 end, with the missing end drawn from the germline J gene. The chain combines TRBV19 with TRBJ2-1; a weak D match, TRBD1 (5 bases). CDR3 length: 14 amino acids. Germline V gives CDR1 LNHDA, CDR2 SQIVND (reference sequence). Trimming shortened V by 7 bases and J by 8 bases, and 18 bases separated the two germline ends. The part of the CDR3 DNA that was read is TGTGCCAGTAAAACCCTAGGGGCCCGGGATGAG. Translated, it gives CASKTLGARDE. The whole CDR3 protein is CASKTLGARDEQFF.

About this clone: The CDR3 end falls 3 residues outside the read, so it is completed with the germline J gene. The chain combines TRBV28 with TRBJ1-4; TRBD1 aligns across 7 bases. Germline V gene lookup returns CDR1 MDHEN and CDR2 SYDVKM. The CDR3 contains 15 residues. The junction had 9 bases not matched to a gene; V was cut back by 6 bases and J by 5 bases. CDR3 DNA (partial): TGTGCCAGCAGGCCGACAGGGATGGGGAATGAAAAA. It specifies CASRPTGMGNEK. From start to end, the CDR3 is CASRPTGMGNEKLFF. The full variable domain, rest sourced from reference TRBV28 and TRBJ1-4, is DVKVTQSSRYLVKRTGEKVFLECVQDMDHENMFWYRQDPGLGLRLIYFSYDVKMKEKGDIPEGYSVSREKKERFSLILESASTNQTSMYLCASRPTGMGNEKLFFGSGTQLSVL.

CDR3 DNA, as far as it was read: TGCGCCAGCAGTTTTTATGGGGGGTCCTACAATGAG. It translates to CASSFYGGSYNE. The whole CDR3 protein reads CASSFYGGSYNEQFF. The rearrangement links TRBV5-1 to TRBJ2-1; D possibly corresponds to TRBD2 (6 bases). Coverage ceases 3 residues before the CDR3 finishes, and the germline J gene fills in the end. V lost 5 bases and J 1 base, leaving 13 bases between the germline ends. The CDR3 is made up of 15 amino acids. Germline CDR1 is SGHRS and CDR2 is YFSETQ.

Remarks on this clone: The sequence runs out 3 residues before the end of the CDR3; the remainder is reconstructed from the germline J gene. The gene calls are TRBV2 and TRBJ2-3, with D hard to call. V was shortened by 5 bases and J by 0 bases, with 9 bases between the two germline ends. CDR1 and CDR2 from the germline V gene are SNHLY and FYNNEI. The CDR3 consists of 14 residues. CDR3: CASSLLSSTDTQYF. The part of the CDR3 DNA that was read is TGTGCCAGCAGTCTCCTTTCTAGCACAGATACG.

Concerning this clone: The DNA ends 3 residues before the CDR3 does, and the rest of the CDR3 is filled in from the germline J gene. This rearrangement joins TRBV7-9 to TRBJ1-6, with D maybe TRBD1 (5 bases). Trimming removed 0 bases at V and 7 bases at J, with 7 bases between. CDR1 and CDR2 from the germline V gene are SEHNR and FQNEAQ (reference sequence). This CDR3 has 14 residues. The part of the CDR3 DNA that was read is TGTGCCAGCAGCTTAGCGGACAACAATTCACCC. It is translated as CASSLADNNSP. The entire CDR3 protein is CASSLADNNSPLHF.

Regarding this clone: The read halts 3 residues ahead of the CDR3 end, with the missing end drawn from the germline J gene. The V call is TRBV20-1, the J call TRBJ2-2, with 9 nucleotides matching TRBD2. V lost 3 bases to trimming and J lost 7 bases; unmatched junction nucleotides: 12. The germline V gene encodes CDR1 DFQATT and CDR2 SNEGSKA (reference sequence). The CDR3 length is 16 residues. The sequenced CDR3 bases are TGCAGTGCTAGTAGACACTTGACTAGCGGCGGCGGGGAG. It yields the protein CSASRHLTSGGGE. The whole CDR3 protein reads CSASRHLTSGGGELFF.

In the case of this clone: The CDR3 end falls 3 residues outside the read, so it is completed with the germline J gene. This chain links TRBV12-3 or TRBV12-4 with TRBJ2-7; maybe TRBD1 (6 bases). The CDR3 is 14 residues long. Trimming stripped 5 bases from V and 3 bases from J, with 14 bases between. CDR3 region: CASSIPGTHYEQYF. The part of the CDR3 DNA that was read is TGTGCCAGCAGTATCCCCGGGACACACTACGAG.